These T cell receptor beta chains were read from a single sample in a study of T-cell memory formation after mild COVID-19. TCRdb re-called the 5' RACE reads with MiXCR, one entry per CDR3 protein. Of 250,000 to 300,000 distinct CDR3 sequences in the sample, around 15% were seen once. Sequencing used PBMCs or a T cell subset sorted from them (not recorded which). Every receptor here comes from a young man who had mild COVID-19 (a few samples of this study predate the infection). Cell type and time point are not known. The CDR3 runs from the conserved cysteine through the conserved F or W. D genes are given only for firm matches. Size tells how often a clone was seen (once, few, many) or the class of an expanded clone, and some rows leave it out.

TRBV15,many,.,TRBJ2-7,CATSRDRRGNEPPYEQYF,TGTGCCACCAGCAGAGATCGCCGGGGGAACGAACCTCCCTACGAGCAGTACTTC
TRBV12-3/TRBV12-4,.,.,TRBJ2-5,CASSRQKETQYF,TGTGCCAGCAGCCGACAGAAAGAGACCCAGTACTTC
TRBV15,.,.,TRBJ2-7,CATSRPYGTRDEQYF,TGTGCCACCAGCAGACCCTATGGGACTCGGGACGAGCAGTACTTC
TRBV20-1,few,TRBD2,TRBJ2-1,CSAPGLAGGRSYNEQFF,TGCAGTGCTCCCGGGCTAGCGGGGGGTAGGTCCTACAATGAGCAGTTCTTC
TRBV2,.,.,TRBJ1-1,CASSTGRGRTEAFF,TGTGCCAGCAGCACCGGGAGGGGGAGAACTGAAGCTTTCTTT
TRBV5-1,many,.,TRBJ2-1,CASRSGPYNEQFF,TGCGCCAGCAGATCAGGGCCGTACAATGAGCAGTTCTTC
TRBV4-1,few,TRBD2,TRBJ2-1,CASSSVERGYNEQFF,TGCGCCAGCAGCAGCGTTGAGCGGGGTTACAATGAGCAGTTCTTC
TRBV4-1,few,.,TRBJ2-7,CASSQDLYRDYEQYF,TGCGCCAGCAGCCAAGATCTCTACCGAGACTACGAGCAGTACTTC
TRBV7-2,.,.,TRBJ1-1,CASSLFFRGDTEAFF,TGTGCCAGCAGCTTATTTTTTCGGGGAGACACTGAAGCTTTCTTT
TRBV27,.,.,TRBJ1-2,CASSWGRGDYGYTF,TGTGCCAGCAGTTGGGGGAGGGGCGACTATGGCTACACCTTC
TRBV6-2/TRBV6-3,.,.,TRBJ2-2,CASTRTEMAGELFF,TGTGCCAGCACCAGGACAGAGATGGCCGGGGAGCTGTTTTTT
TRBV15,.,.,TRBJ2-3,CATSRDRATSTDTQYF,TGTGCCACCAGCAGAGATAGGGCAACTAGCACAGATACGCAGTATTTT
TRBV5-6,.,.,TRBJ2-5,CASRGTQYF,TGTGCCAGCAGGGGGACCCAGTACTTC
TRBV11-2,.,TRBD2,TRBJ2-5,CASSSLSGGAGETQYF,TGTGCCAGCAGCTCCCTCAGCGGGGGGGCGGGAGAGACCCAGTACTTC
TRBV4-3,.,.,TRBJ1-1,CASSQAGGSLAFF,TGCGCCAGCAGCCAAGCGGGGGGTTCGTTAGCTTTCTTT
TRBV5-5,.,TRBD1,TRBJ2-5,CASSLVGQRETQYF,TGTGCCAGCAGCTTGGTGGGACAGCGGGAGACCCAGTACTTC
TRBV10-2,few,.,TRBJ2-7,CASSAESYEQYF,TGCGCCAGCAGTGCAGAAAGCTACGAGCAGTACTTC
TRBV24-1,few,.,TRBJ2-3,CATSDSDRIADTQYF,TGTGCCACCAGTGATTCCGATCGGATTGCAGATACGCAGTATTTT
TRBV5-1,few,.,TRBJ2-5,CASSGGRTSQETQYF,TGCGCCAGCAGCGGGGGACGGACCAGCCAAGAGACCCAGTACTTC
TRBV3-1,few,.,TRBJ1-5,CASSQGPGAVQPQHF,TGTGCCAGCAGCCAAGGCCCAGGGGCCGTTCAGCCCCAGCATTTT
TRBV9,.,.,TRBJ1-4,CASSVPGEKLFF,TGTGCCAGCAGCGTCCCAGGTGAAAAACTGTTTTTT
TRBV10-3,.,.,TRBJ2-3,CATLGLASTDTQYF,TGTGCCACCTTGGGACTGGCTAGCACAGATACGCAGTATTTT
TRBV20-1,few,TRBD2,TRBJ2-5,CSASGLAGSTQYF,TGCAGTGCTAGTGGTCTAGCGGGAAGCACCCAGTACTTC
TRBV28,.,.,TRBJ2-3,CASSLFVVSDTDTQYF,TGTGCCAGCAGTTTATTTGTCGTTTCTGACACAGATACGCAGTATTTT
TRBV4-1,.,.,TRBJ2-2,CASSQGGTKTGELFF,TGCGCCAGCAGCCAAGGGGGAACGAAGACCGGGGAGCTGTTTTTT
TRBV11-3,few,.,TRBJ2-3,CASSLGAAGTDTQYF,TGTGCCAGCAGCTTAGGAGCGGCGGGCACAGATACGCAGTATTTT
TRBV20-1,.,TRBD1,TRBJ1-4,CSARDRQGDEKLFF,TGCAGTGCTAGAGACCGACAGGGAGATGAAAAACTGTTTTTT
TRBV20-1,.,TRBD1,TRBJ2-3,CSARPGQGWTDTQYF,TGCAGTGCTAGACCTGGACAGGGGTGGACAGATACGCAGTATTTT
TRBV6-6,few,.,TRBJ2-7,CASSSPGSSYEQYF,TGTGCCAGCAGTTCACCAGGGTCCTCCTACGAGCAGTACTTC
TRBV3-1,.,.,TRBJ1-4,CASSQWSDDEKLFF,TGTGCCAGCAGCCAATGGTCAGACGATGAAAAACTGTTTTTT
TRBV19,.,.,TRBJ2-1,CASSIVAASRNEQFF,TGTGCCAGTAGTATAGTAGCGGCTTCTCGAAATGAGCAGTTCTTC
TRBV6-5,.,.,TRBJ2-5,CASSYSPRAETQYF,TGTGCCAGCAGTTACTCGCCCAGGGCGGAGACCCAGTACTTC
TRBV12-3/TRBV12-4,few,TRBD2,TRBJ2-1,CASSPDTGGLYNEQFF,TGTGCCAGCAGTCCTGACACGGGGGGTCTCTACAATGAGCAGTTCTTC
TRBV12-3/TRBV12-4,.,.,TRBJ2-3,CASSFTMPGTDTQYF,TGTGCCAGCAGTTTTACGATGCCGGGCACAGATACGCAGTATTTT
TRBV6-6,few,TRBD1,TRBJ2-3,CASSYRDRELEIVDTQYF,TGTGCCAGCAGTTACCGGGACAGGGAGTTGGAAATTGTAGATACGCAGTATTTT
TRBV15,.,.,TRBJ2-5,CATSREDRRETQYF,TGTGCCACCAGCAGAGAGGACCGGAGAGAGACCCAGTACTTC
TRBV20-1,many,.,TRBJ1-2,CSARVGGGNYGYTF,TGCAGTGCTAGAGTGGGAGGGGGTAACTATGGCTACACCTTC
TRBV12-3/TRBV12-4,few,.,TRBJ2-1,CASSLWGPKDNEQFF,TGTGCCAGCAGTTTGTGGGGCCCTAAAGACAATGAGCAGTTCTTC
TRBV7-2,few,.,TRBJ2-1,CASSLVTAIYNEQFF,TGTGCCAGCAGCTTAGTGACGGCCATTTACAATGAGCAGTTCTTC
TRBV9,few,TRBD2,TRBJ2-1,CASSVGGSGEGQFF,TGTGCCAGCAGCGTAGGGGGGAGCGGGGAGGGACAGTTCTTC
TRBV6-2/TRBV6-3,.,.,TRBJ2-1,CASSYSHREQFF,TGTGCCAGCAGTTACTCCCACCGTGAGCAGTTCTTC
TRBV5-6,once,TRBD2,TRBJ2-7,CASSFSGRHYEQYF,TGTGCCAGCAGCTTTAGCGGGAGACACTACGAGCAGTACTTC
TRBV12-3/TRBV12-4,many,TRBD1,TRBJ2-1,CASRKETGGEQFF,TGTGCCAGCAGGAAGGAGACAGGGGGTGAGCAGTTCTTC
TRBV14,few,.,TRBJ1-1,CASSQFEGVGAFF,TGTGCCAGCAGCCAATTCGAGGGGGTAGGAGCTTTCTTT